Listed below are T cell receptor beta chains from one sample, sequenced in a study of blood T cell repertoires in COVID-19. Produced via immunoSEQ multiplex PCR; TCRdb's table is partial and in-frame only. Of around 140,000 clones detected, roughly 69% appear once; the ten largest clones hold around 1.8%. Material: peripheral blood. The receptors shown here come from a woman in her sixties or seventies with acute or convalescent COVID-19. Each CDR3 is given with its conserved first and last residue. The D gene is left open where the match is weak. Size is stated for part of the rows, as once, few or many counts, or as a class when the clone is expanded.

>TRBV30|TRBD1|few|TRBJ2-5
CAWSPGQGRETQYF
TGTGCCTGGAGTCCGGGACAGGGCCGGGAGACCCAGTACTTC
>TRBV27|TRBD1|NA|TRBJ1-2
CASSSLRQGNNYGYTF
TGTGCCAGCAGTTCCCTCAGACAGGGGAATAACTATGGCTACACCTTC
>TRBV7-2|TRBD2|NA|TRBJ2-7
CASSLGTLAGGEQYF
TGTGCCAGCAGCTTAGGGACGCTAGCGGGAGGCGAGCAGTACTTC
>TRBV5-5|TRBD2|NA|TRBJ2-2
CASNIGLASNTGELFF
TGTGCCAGCAATATCGGACTAGCGTCGAACACCGGGGAGCTGTTTTTT
>TRBV2|NA|few|TRBJ1-1
CASSEGGAQAFF
TGTGCCAGCAGCGAGGGGGGGGCCCAAGCTTTCTTT
>TRBV6-2/TRBV6-3|NA|few|TRBJ2-7
CASSPGGALGYEQYF
TGTGCCAGCAGTCCGGGCGGGGCGCTGGGATACGAGCAGTACTTC
>TRBV2|TRBD2|NA|TRBJ2-5
CASRTGGLAEETQYF
TGTGCCAGCAGGACGGGGGGACTAGCCGAAGAGACCCAGTACTTC
>TRBV30|TRBD2|NA|TRBJ2-5
CAWSRPSGRFEETQYF
TGTGCCTGGAGTCGGCCTAGCGGGAGATTCGAAGAGACCCAGTACTTC
>TRBV11-2|NA|NA|TRBJ1-2
CASSFTPRQEGYTF
TGTGCCAGCAGTTTCACCCCGAGACAGGAGGGCTACACCTTC
>TRBV4-3|NA|NA|TRBJ2-1
CASSQDFQGRNEQFF
TGCGCCAGCAGCCAAGATTTCCAGGGGCGGAATGAGCAGTTCTTC
>TRBV5-6|TRBD1|few|TRBJ1-1
CASSMTGLDTEAFF
TGTGCCAGCAGCATGACAGGGTTGGACACTGAAGCTTTCTTT
>TRBV7-8|NA|NA|TRBJ2-7
CASSAGTPGGQYF
TGTGCCAGCAGCGCCGGGACCCCCGGGGGGCAGTACTTC
>TRBV28|TRBD1|NA|TRBJ2-7
CASSFGQGRLGGQYF
TGTGCCAGCAGTTTCGGACAGGGTAGACTAGGTGGGCAGTACTTC
>TRBV28|NA|NA|TRBJ1-1
CASTVTGGARTEAFF
TGTGCCAGCACCGTAACGGGGGGCGCGAGAACTGAAGCTTTCTTT
>TRBV11-2|NA|NA|TRBJ2-1
CASSFTGYNEQFF
TGTGCCAGCAGCTTTACTGGTTACAATGAGCAGTTCTTC
>TRBV12-3/TRBV12-4|TRBD1|once|TRBJ1-1
CASSVQGYTEAFF
TGTGCCAGCAGTGTACAGGGGTACACTGAAGCTTTCTTT
>TRBV28|TRBD2|few|TRBJ2-7
CASSVSGRATEQYF
TGTGCCAGCAGTGTAAGCGGGAGGGCGACGGAGCAGTACTTC
>TRBV20-1|TRBD2|NA|TRBJ2-5
CSASSGRADETQYF
TGCAGTGCTAGTAGCGGGAGGGCCGATGAGACCCAGTACTTC
>TRBV5-1|NA|few|TRBJ2-7
CASSVRQSTSSYEQYF
TGCGCCAGCAGCGTTCGGCAATCGACTAGCTCCTACGAGCAGTACTTC
>TRBV27|NA|once|TRBJ2-1
CASSPRFSQTSYNEQFF
TGTGCCAGCAGTCCCCGATTTAGCCAAACATCCTACAATGAGCAGTTCTTC
>TRBV29-1|TRBD2|many|TRBJ2-7
CSAGLAGGPGEQYF
TGCAGCGCCGGCTTAGCGGGAGGGCCTGGCGAGCAGTACTTC
>TRBV12-3/TRBV12-4|TRBD1|NA|TRBJ2-7
CASTRTGAYEQYF
TGTGCCAGCACCCGGACAGGAGCCTACGAGCAGTACTTC
>TRBV19|TRBD2|NA|TRBJ2-1
CASSMTSGRGHQVWSGQFF
TGTGCCAGTAGTATGACTAGCGGGAGAGGTCACCAGGTTTGGAGCGGGCAGTTCTTC
>TRBV7-6|NA|few|TRBJ2-5
CASSLESGLGETQYF
TGTGCCAGCAGCTTAGAAAGCGGTCTAGGAGAGACCCAGTACTTC
>TRBV7-9|NA|NA|TRBJ2-3
CASSLGGRADYTDTQYF
TGTGCCAGCAGCTTAGGAGGCCGAGCGGATTACACAGATACGCAGTATTTT
>TRBV7-8|TRBD1|NA|TRBJ1-5
CASSLREGQGNQPQHF
TGTGCCAGCAGCTTAAGGGAGGGACAGGGCAATCAGCCCCAGCATTTT
>TRBV11-2|TRBD1|NA|TRBJ2-3
CASSLGHRGFTDTQYF
TGTGCCAGCAGCTTAGGACACAGGGGTTTCACAGATACGCAGTATTTT
>TRBV7-8|NA|NA|TRBJ2-7
CASSSNGGTDRYEQYF
TGTGCCAGCAGCTCAAATGGCGGGACAGACCGTTACGAGCAGTACTTC
>TRBV30|NA|NA|TRBJ1-3
CACRDRNSGNTIYF
TGTGCCTGCCGCGACAGGAACTCTGGAAACACCATATATTTT
>TRBV6-1|NA|NA|TRBJ2-7
CASSESVYEQYF
TGTGCCAGCAGTGAAAGCGTATACGAGCAGTACTTC
>TRBV7-9|TRBD2|few|TRBJ2-1
CASTRRIGLAGAGKSDEQFF
TGTGCCAGCACGCGGAGGATAGGACTAGCGGGAGCTGGGAAGAGCGATGAGCAGTTCTTC
>TRBV19|TRBD1|NA|TRBJ1-1
CASSKQGAGSEAFF
TGTGCCAGTAGTAAACAGGGGGCCGGGTCTGAAGCTTTCTTT
>TRBV28|TRBD1|NA|TRBJ1-2
CASRTGGYGYTF
TGTGCCAGCAGAACAGGGGGCTATGGCTACACCTTC
>TRBV19|TRBD2|NA|TRBJ2-1
CASSKSGSSYNEQFF
TGTGCCAGTAGTAAGAGCGGGAGTTCCTACAATGAGCAGTTCTTC
>TRBV7-9|TRBD1|NA|TRBJ1-2
CASSSVQGGYGYTF
TGTGCCAGCAGCTCCGTTCAGGGGGGCTATGGCTACACCTTC
>TRBV7-8|TRBD1|NA|TRBJ1-5
CASSSQGVHQPQHF
TGTGCCAGCAGCTCTCAGGGGGTGCATCAGCCCCAGCATTTT
>TRBV12-2|NA|NA|TRBJ1-5
CASRPHSQPQHF
TGTGCAAGTCGCCCCCATAGTCAGCCCCAGCATTTT
>TRBV7-6|NA|NA|TRBJ2-5
CASSLVASLYQETQYF
TGTGCCAGCAGCTTAGTTGCCTCACTGTACCAAGAGACCCAGTACTTC
>TRBV27|NA|NA|TRBJ1-6
CASSNHDTRSYNSPLHF
TGTGCCAGCAGCAACCATGACACCCGCTCCTATAATTCACCCCTCCACTTT
>TRBV28|NA|NA|TRBJ2-3
CASSFRGASTDTQYF
TGTGCCAGCAGTTTCCGGGGGGCGAGCACAGATACGCAGTATTTT
>TRBV9|TRBD2|NA|TRBJ2-3
CASSVSPRAGVGTDTQYF
TGTGCCAGCAGCGTGAGCCCTAGAGCGGGGGTGGGCACAGATACGCAGTATTTT
>TRBV7-9|NA|many|TRBJ1-6
CASSLGQGNLDSPLHF
TGTGCCAGCAGCTTAGGGCAGGGCAATTTGGATTCACCCCTCCACTTT
>TRBV5-6|NA|once|TRBJ2-7
CASSAGRRGSYEQYF
TGTGCCAGCAGCGCGGGACGGAGAGGGTCCTACGAGCAGTACTTC